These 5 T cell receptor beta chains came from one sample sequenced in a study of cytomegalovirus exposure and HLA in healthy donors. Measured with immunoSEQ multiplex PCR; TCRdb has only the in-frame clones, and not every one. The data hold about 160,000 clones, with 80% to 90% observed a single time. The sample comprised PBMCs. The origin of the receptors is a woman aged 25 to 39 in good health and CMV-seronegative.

CDR3 DNA sequence: TGTGCCAGCAGCCAAGATCTATGGCAGGACGGGACCTACGAGCAGTACTTC. As protein: CASSQDLWQDGTYEQYF. The V gene is TRBV4-2, the J gene TRBJ2-7; TRBD2 is a possible D gene (5 bases). Between the trimmed V and J ends, which lost 0 bases and 2 bases, there was a span of 17 bases. The germline V gene has CDR1 LGHNA and CDR2 YNFKEQ. CDR3 size: 17 residues.

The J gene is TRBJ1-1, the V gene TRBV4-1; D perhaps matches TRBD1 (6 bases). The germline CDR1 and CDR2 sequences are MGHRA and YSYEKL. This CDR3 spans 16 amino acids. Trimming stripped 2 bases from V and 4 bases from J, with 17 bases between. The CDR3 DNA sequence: TGCGCCAGCAGCCAATATACGGGGGGCCTTGTCACTGAAGCTTTCTTT. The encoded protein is CASSQYTGGLVTEAFF.

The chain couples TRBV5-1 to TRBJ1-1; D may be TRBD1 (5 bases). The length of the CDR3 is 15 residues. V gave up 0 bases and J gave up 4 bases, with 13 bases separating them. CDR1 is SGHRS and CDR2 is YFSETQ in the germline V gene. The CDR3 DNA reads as TGCGCCAGCAGCTTGGGGGCTCGGGGGACCACTGAAGCTTTCTTT. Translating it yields CASSLGARGTTEAFF.

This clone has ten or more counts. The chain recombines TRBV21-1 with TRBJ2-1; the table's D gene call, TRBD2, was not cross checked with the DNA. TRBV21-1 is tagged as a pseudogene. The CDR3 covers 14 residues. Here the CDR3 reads CASRVSSGDREQFF. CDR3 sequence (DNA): TGTGCCAGCAGGGTAAGTAGCGGGGACCGGGAGCAGTTCTTC.

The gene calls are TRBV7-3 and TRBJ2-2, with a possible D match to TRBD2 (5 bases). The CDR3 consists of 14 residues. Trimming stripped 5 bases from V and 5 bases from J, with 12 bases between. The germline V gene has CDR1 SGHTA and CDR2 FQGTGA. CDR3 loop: CASSPRTGTGELFF. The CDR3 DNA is TGTGCCAGCAGCCCCAGGACGGGAACCGGGGAGCTGTTTTTT. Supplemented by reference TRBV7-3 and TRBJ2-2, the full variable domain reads GAGVSQTPSNKVTEKGKYVELRCDPISGHTALYWYRQSLGQGPEFLIYFQGTGAADDSGLPNDRFFAVRPEGSVSTLKIQRTERGDSAVYLCASSPRTGTGELFFGEGSRLTVL.